This T cell receptor beta chain was identified in a study of early T cells in non-severe SARS-CoV-2 infection. The wider study: The sequenced material was bulk RNA from unsorted whole blood, and its chains were unpaired.

TCRdb reprocessed the 5' RACE reads with MiXCR, giving one entry per CDR3 protein. The sample yields about 71,000 distinct CDR3 sequences, around 12% seen once. The CDR3 extends over 14 amino acids. The source was whole blood, collected at baseline. The TCR originated in an adult who was a healthcare worker with PCR-confirmed SARS-CoV-2 infection or an uninfected control (not recorded which). V and J are TRBV21-1 and TRBJ2-1; TRBD1, the table's D call, lacks a check against the DNA. TRBV21-1 is flagged as a pseudogene. This chain's CDR3 is CASSKTAGLNEQFF. In DNA, the CDR3 is TGTGCCAGCAGCAAAACGGCGGGGCTGAATGAGCAGTTCTTC.